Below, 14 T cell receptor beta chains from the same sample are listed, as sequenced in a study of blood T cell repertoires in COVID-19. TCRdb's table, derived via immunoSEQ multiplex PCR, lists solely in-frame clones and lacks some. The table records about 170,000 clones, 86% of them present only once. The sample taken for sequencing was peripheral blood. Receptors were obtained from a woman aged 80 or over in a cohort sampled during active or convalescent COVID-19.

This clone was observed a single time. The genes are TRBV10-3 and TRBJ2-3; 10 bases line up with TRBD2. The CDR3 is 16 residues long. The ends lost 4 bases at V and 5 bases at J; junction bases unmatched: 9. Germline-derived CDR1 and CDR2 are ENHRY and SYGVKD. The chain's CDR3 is CAISAPSGGRGDTQYF. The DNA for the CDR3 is TGTGCCATCAGTGCCCCTAGCGGGGGAAGGGGAGATACGCAGTATTTT.

CDR3 sequence: CASSLVDRGEAFF. The CDR3, as DNA: TGTGCCAGCAGTTTAGTGGACAGGGGTGAAGCTTTCTTT. The rearrangement joins TRBV12-3 or TRBV12-4 to TRBJ1-1, with 9 bases fitting TRBD1. Trimming removed 1 base from V and 7 bases from J; junction bases left unmatched: 1. The CDR3 consists of 13 residues.

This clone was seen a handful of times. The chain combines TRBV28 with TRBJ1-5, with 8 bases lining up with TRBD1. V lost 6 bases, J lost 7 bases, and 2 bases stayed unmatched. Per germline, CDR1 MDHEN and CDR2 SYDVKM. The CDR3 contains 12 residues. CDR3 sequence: CASRTGGQPQHF. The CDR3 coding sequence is TGTGCCAGCAGAACAGGGGGACAGCCCCAGCATTTT.

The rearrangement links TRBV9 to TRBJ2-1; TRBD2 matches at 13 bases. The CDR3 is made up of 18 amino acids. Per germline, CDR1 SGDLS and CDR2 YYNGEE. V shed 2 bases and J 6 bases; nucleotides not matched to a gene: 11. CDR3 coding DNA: TGTGCCAGCAGCGTCCGGGCCGGGACTAGCGGGATGGGCAATGAGCAGTTCTTC. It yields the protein CASSVRAGTSGMGNEQFF. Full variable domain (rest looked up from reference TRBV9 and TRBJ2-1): DSGVTQTPKHLITATGQRVTLRCSPRSGDLSVYWYQQSLDQGLQFLIQYYNGEERAKGNILERFSAQQFPDLHSELNLSSLELGDSALYFCASSVRAGTSGMGNEQFFGPGTRLTVL.

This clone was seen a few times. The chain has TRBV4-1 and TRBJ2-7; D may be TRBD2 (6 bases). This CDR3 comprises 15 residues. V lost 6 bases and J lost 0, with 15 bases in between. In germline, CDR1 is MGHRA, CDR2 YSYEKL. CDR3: CASRLGRGNSYEQYV. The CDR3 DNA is TGCGCCAGCAGACTCGGACGGGGGAACTCCTACGAGCAGTACGTC.

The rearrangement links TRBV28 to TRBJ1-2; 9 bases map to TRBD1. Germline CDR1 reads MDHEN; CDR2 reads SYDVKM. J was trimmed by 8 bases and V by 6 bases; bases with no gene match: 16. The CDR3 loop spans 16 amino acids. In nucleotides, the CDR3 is TGTGCCAGCAGAGAGACAGGGGGACTAACCAACTGGGGCTACACCTTC. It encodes CASRETGGLTNWGYTF.

The CDR3 nucleotides read TGTGCCAGCTACAGGGGGCTGGGGAGTGGCTACACCTTC. This gives the protein CASYRGLGSGYTF. The V gene is TRBV12-3 or TRBV12-4, the J gene TRBJ1-2, with TRBD1 identical over 9 bases. J gave up 7 bases and V 8 bases, and 8 bases lay outside the gene matches. The length of the CDR3 is 13 residues.

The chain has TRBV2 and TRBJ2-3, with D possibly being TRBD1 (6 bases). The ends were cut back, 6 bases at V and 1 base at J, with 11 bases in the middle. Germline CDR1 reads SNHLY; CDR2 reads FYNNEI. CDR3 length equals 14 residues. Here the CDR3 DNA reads TGTGCCAGCAGGAAGGCAGGGGGCACAGATACGCAGTATTTT. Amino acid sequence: CASRKAGGTDTQYF.

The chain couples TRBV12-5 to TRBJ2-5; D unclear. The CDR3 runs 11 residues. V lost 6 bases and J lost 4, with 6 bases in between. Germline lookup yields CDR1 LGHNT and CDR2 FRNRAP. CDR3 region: CASGQIETQYF. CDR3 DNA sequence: TGTGCTAGTGGCCAAATAGAGACCCAGTACTTC.

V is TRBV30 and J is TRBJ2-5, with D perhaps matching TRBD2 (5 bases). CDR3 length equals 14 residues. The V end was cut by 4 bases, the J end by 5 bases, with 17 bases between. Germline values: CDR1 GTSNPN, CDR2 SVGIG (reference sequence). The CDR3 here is CAWTQSAGGETQYF. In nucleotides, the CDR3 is TGTGCCTGGACCCAAAGTGCGGGCGGGGAGACCCAGTACTTC.

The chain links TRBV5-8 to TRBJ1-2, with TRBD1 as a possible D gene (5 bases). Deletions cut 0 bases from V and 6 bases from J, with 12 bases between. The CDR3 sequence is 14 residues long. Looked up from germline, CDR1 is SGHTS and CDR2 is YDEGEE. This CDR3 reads CASSLVREAHGYTF. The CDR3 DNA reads TGTGCCAGCAGCTTGGTCAGGGAGGCGCATGGCTACACCTTC.

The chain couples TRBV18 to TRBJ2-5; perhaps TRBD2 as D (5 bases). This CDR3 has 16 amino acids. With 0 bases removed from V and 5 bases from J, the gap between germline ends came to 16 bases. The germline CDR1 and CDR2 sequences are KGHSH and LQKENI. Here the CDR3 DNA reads TGTGCCAGCTCACCACCGGGTCGGAGGATCTTGGAGACCCAGTACTTC. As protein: CASSPPGRRILETQYF.

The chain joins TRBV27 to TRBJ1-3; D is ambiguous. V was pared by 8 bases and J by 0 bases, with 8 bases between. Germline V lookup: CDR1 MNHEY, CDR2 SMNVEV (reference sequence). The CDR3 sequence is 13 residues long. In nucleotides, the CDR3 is TGTGCCAGCGGACGGGGCTCTGGAAACACCATATATTTT. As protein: CASGRGSGNTIYF.

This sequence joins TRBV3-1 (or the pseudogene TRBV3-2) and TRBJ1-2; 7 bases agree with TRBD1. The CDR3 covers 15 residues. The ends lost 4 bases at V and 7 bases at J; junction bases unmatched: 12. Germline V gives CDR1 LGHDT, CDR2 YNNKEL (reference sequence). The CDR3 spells CASSPPGQFTGGYTF. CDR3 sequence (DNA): TGTGCCAGCAGCCCTCCGGGACAGTTCACGGGTGGCTACACCTTC.